The T cell receptor (beta chain) described here comes from a study of blood T cell repertoires in COVID-19. Overall study context: Italy, Spain and the United States were the sources of the convalescent and acute COVID-19 samples.

Using immunoSEQ multiplex PCR, the repertoire was profiled, and TCRdb retains in-frame clones only, with some absent. The table has some 90,000 clones, around 78% seen once. This CDR3 has 20 amino acids. In germline, CDR1 is KGHSH, CDR2 LQKENI. With 1 base clipped from V and 6 bases from J, the junction kept 16 bases outside the gene matches. V and J are TRBV18 and TRBJ2-1; TRBD2 agrees at 12 bases. The sample was peripheral blood. The sequence derives from a human donor in a cohort sampled during active COVID-19. CDR3 in amino acids: CASSPQSRSGGLAGLNEQFF. In DNA, the CDR3 is TGTGCCAGCTCACCACAAAGTCGTAGCGGTGGACTAGCGGGACTCAATGAGCAGTTCTTC.